A selection of T cell receptor beta chains follows, all from one sample in a study of cytomegalovirus exposure and HLA in healthy donors. Only in-frame clones appear in the TCRdb table, and some are missing; sequencing was by immunoSEQ multiplex PCR. Of around 120,000 clones listed, 55% to 75% are singletons. Sequencing was performed on PBMCs. Receptors originate from a human donor in good health. The CDR3 runs from the conserved cysteine through the conserved F or W. The D gene is left open where the match is weak. Expanded clones are given a class, and other clones once, few, many or no size at all.

TRBJ2-1	TRBD2	NA	15	TRBV10-2	CASSERAGGYNEQFF	TGCGCCAGCAGTGAGAGAGCGGGGGGGTACAATGAGCAGTTCTTC
TRBJ1-3	NA	few	12	TRBV7-9	CSSSLSGNTIYF	TGTTCCAGCAGCCTATCGGGAAACACCATATATTTT
TRBJ1-1	NA	NA	13	TRBV19	CASMASWNTEAFF	TGTGCCAGTATGGCTTCTTGGAACACTGAAGCTTTCTTT
TRBJ2-1	TRBD2	NA	18	TRBV2	CASSVSPTGGASYNEQFF	TGTGCCAGCAGTGTTTCTCCGACGGGGGGGGCCTCCTACAATGAGCAGTTCTTC
TRBJ1-5	TRBD1	NA	21	TRBV9	CASSAAQGDRGRGKGNQPQHF	TGTGCCAGCAGCGCCGCGCAGGGGGACAGGGGTCGGGGGAAGGGCAATCAGCCCCAGCATTTT
TRBJ2-1	TRBD1	NA	15	TRBV7-9	CASSLDRSSYNEQFF	TGTGCCAGCAGCTTGGACAGGAGCTCCTACAATGAGCAGTTCTTC
TRBJ2-1	NA	few	15	TRBV29-1	CSVPIQGMLANEQFF	TGCAGCGTTCCCATACAGGGAATGCTAGCCAATGAGCAGTTCTTC
TRBJ2-7	TRBD1	NA	13	TRBV2	CASSPDRAYEQYF	TGTGCCAGCAGTCCCGACAGGGCGTACGAGCAGTACTTC
TRBJ1-2	TRBD1	NA	15	TRBV2	CASSETGGAPYGYTF	TGTGCCAGCAGTGAAACAGGGGGCGCCCCCTATGGCTACACCTTC
TRBJ1-2	NA	NA	14	TRBV6-5	CASSYGQINYGYTF	TGTGCCAGCAGTTACGGGCAGATTAACTATGGCTACACCTTC
TRBJ2-3	TRBD1	NA	16	TRBV5-6	CASSSYLEGATDTQYF	TGTGCCAGCAGCTCTTACCTCGAGGGGGCAACAGATACGCAGTATTTT
TRBJ1-4	NA	NA	16	TRBV9	CASSHGFGTRSEKLFF	TGTGCCAGCAGTCACGGATTCGGGACACGGAGTGAAAAACTGTTTTTT
TRBJ2-5	NA	NA	14	TRBV5-4	CASRAWDTGQTQYF	TGTGCCAGCAGAGCCTGGGACACCGGCCAGACCCAGTACTTC
TRBJ2-1	NA	NA	16	TRBV27	CASSLVAGTIYNEQFF	TGTGCCAGCAGTTTGGTTGCGGGGACGATCTACAATGAGCAGTTCTTC
TRBJ2-7	TRBD1	NA	15	TRBV6-1	CASSEGQGPTYEQYF	TGTGCCAGCAGTGAAGGACAGGGCCCTACTTACGAGCAGTACTTC
TRBJ2-3	NA	few	13	TRBV6-4	CASSADRGYTQYF	TGTGCCAGCAGCGCCGACCGGGGTTACACGCAGTATTTT
TRBJ2-3	NA	few	17	TRBV11-2	CASSLSPGRKGSDTQYF	TGTGCCAGCAGCTTATCCCCCGGAAGGAAGGGGTCAGATACGCAGTATTTT
TRBJ2-3	NA	NA	16	TRBV28	CASRKRYRASTDTQYF	TGTGCCAGTAGAAAACGGTACAGGGCTAGCACAGATACGCAGTATTTT
TRBJ1-6	TRBD1	NA	14	TRBV30	CAWTGGGYNSPLHF	TGTGCCTGGACAGGGGGCGGCTATAATTCACCCCTCCACTTT
TRBJ1-3	NA	few	14	TRBV28	CASSPQGYWNTIYF	TGTGCCAGCAGCCCGCAGGGGTATTGGAACACCATATATTTT
TRBJ2-6	NA	NA	17	TRBV30	CAWSPRSGFAGANVLTF	TGTGCCTGGAGCCCGCGGTCAGGGTTTGCTGGGGCCAACGTCCTGACTTTC
TRBJ1-2	NA	few	12	TRBV5-4	CASSSGGYGYTF	TGTGCCAGCAGCTCGGGGGGCTATGGCTACACCTTC
TRBJ1-3	NA	NA	15	TRBV30	CAWSPFQGTGNTIYF	TGTGCCTGGAGTCCTTTCCAGGGGACGGGAAACACCATATATTTT
TRBJ2-7	TRBD2	NA	17	TRBV5-5	CASSPPRAGVKTYEQYF	TGTGCCAGCAGCCCTCCGAGGGCGGGGGTTAAGACCTACGAGCAGTACTTC
TRBJ2-7	TRBD2	few	13	TRBV27	CASSLRGREEQYF	TGTGCCAGCAGTTTACGGGGGAGGGAAGAGCAGTACTTC
TRBJ2-1	NA	NA	14	TRBV9	CASSVGDTGIEQFF	TGTGCCAGCAGCGTAGGCGACACAGGCATTGAGCAGTTCTTC
TRBJ2-2	TRBD2	NA	18	TRBV19	CASKPSQGLAEYTGELFF	TGTGCCAGCAAGCCCTCTCAGGGACTAGCGGAATACACCGGGGAGCTGTTTTTT
TRBJ2-7	TRBD1	NA	13	TRBV7-2	CASSSQGAGEQYF	TGTGCCAGCAGCTCACAGGGGGCAGGCGAGCAGTACTTC
TRBJ2-5	TRBD2	NA	16	TRBV7-9	CASSLSLAGGKETQYF	TGTGCCAGCAGCTTGTCCCTAGCGGGAGGGAAGGAGACCCAGTACTTC
TRBJ1-5	NA	NA	14	TRBV2	CASSEGAGNQPQHF	TGTGCCAGCAGTGAGGGGGCGGGCAATCAGCCCCAGCATTTT
TRBJ2-7	TRBD1	NA	15	TRBV15	CATSSARQGTNEQYF	TGTGCCACCAGCTCGGCTCGACAGGGAACTAACGAGCAGTACTTC
TRBJ1-1	NA	NA	16	TRBV6-5	CASSYLGRIASTEAFF	TGTGCCAGCAGTTACCTGGGGCGGATCGCGAGCACTGAAGCTTTCTTT
TRBJ2-5	TRBD2	few	18	TRBV7-9	CSSSPGTSGGQLQETQYF	TGTTCCAGCAGCCCTGGGACTAGCGGGGGGCAACTCCAAGAGACCCAGTACTTC
TRBJ2-7	TRBD2	few	14	TRBV6-5	CASSQTSGGNEQYF	TGTGCCAGCAGCCAGACTAGCGGGGGCAACGAGCAGTACTTC
TRBJ2-1	NA	NA	11	TRBV7-2	CASSLTGEQFF	TGTGCCAGCAGCTTGACGGGTGAGCAGTTCTTC
TRBJ1-3	NA	NA	15	TRBV5-5	CASSREAYSGNTIYF	TGTGCCAGCAGCCGAGAGGCCTACTCTGGAAACACCATATATTTT
TRBJ1-2	TRBD1	few	13	TRBV7-2	CASSAGQGRGYTF	TGTGCCAGCAGCGCGGGACAGGGCCGTGGCTACACCTTC
TRBJ1-1	NA	NA	14	TRBV11-3	CASSAGAGGTEAFF	TGTGCCAGCAGCGCCGGGGCCGGAGGGACTGAAGCTTTCTTT
TRBJ2-5	TRBD2	NA	19	TRBV6-4	CASSALWRLKLAGRETQYF	TGTGCCAGCAGTGCCCTCTGGCGGTTGAAGCTAGCGGGAAGGGAGACCCAGTACTTC
TRBJ2-7	NA	once	14	TRBV7-2	CASSLSIPSYEQYF	TGTGCCAGCAGCTTATCTATTCCCTCCTACGAGCAGTACTTC
TRBJ1-1	TRBD1	once	15	TRBV19	CASSITTGRYTEAFF	TGTGCCAGTAGTATAACGACAGGGCGGTACACTGAAGCTTTCTTT
TRBJ1-5	NA	NA	17	TRBV10-3	CAISESKAGVSNQPQHF	TGTGCCATCAGTGAGTCCAAGGCGGGGGTAAGCAATCAGCCCCAGCATTTT
TRBJ2-1	NA	NA	12	TRBV11-3	CASSLYSNEQFF	TGTGCCAGCAGCCTGTACAGCAATGAGCAGTTCTTC
TRBJ2-7	NA	NA	14	TRBV4-2	CASSQTDSAYEQYF	TGTGCCAGCAGCCAAACGGACAGCGCCTACGAGCAGTACTTC
TRBJ2-1	TRBD2	NA	17	TRBV2	CASSERATSGRRNEQFF	TGTGCCAGCAGTGAGCGTGCGACTAGCGGGAGACGGAATGAGCAGTTCTTC